The T cell receptor beta chain described here comes from a study of blood T cell repertoires in COVID-19. Study context: PBMCs, B-cell-depleted T cells, or T cells provided the cDNA or gDNA that made up the material.

Clones were read by immunoSEQ multiplex PCR, and TCRdb kept only the in-frame ones, dropping some. The sample comprises 200,000 to 250,000 clones, 70% to 90% of which are singletons, and about 10% rests with the top ten. Those who participated ranged in age from roughly 18 to 89 years and resided in under 25 US areas. Germline V gene data show CDR1 as MDHEN and CDR2 as SYDVKM. The CDR3 has 17 amino acids. V gave up 6 bases and J gave up 2 bases, with 20 bases separating them. This clone was detected a few times. The V call is TRBV28, the J call TRBJ1-3; D call uncertain. The origin of this receptor is a man in his thirties or forties who had recovered from COVID-19. Source material: PBMCs or T cells enriched from blood (not recorded which). The CDR3 reads CASSPAGLQSTGNTIYF. The CDR3 bases are TGTGCCAGCAGCCCTGCGGGTCTTCAGAGTACTGGAAACACCATATATTTT.